This TCR beta chain was obtained from a study of cytomegalovirus exposure and HLA in healthy donors. The study's findings and limits: TCR beta V- and J-gene trimming, according to a later analysis, was linked to a missense DCLRE1C variant. Associated with cytomegalovirus, according to the listing, were fewer than 200 TCR beta chains. Rarity characterized most TCR sequences, yet some public TCRs appeared in many donors. The Asian-associated ancestry cluster reportedly had fewer N-insertions than the approximately 650-donor mean in a later analysis.

Germline-derived CDR1 and CDR2 are SGHRS and YFSETQ. V lost 0 bases and J lost 3, with 7 bases in between. The CDR3 totals 13 residues. 13 Jbeta primers and 60 Vbeta primers were used for the PCR. The assay was immunoSEQ multiplex PCR, and TCRdb's table has in-frame clones only and misses some. The sample has about 130,000 clones; about 85% are singletons. Concerning this clone itself: The antigen is unknown.

This chain uses TRBV5-1 with TRBJ2-7, with D unresolved. The source of this sequence is a boy younger than 18 in good health and CMV-seronegative. The sequencing sample was made of PBMCs. CDR3 sequence reads: CASSLAASYEQYF. The DNA for the CDR3 is TGCGCCAGCAGCTTGGCTGCCAGCTACGAGCAGTACTTC.